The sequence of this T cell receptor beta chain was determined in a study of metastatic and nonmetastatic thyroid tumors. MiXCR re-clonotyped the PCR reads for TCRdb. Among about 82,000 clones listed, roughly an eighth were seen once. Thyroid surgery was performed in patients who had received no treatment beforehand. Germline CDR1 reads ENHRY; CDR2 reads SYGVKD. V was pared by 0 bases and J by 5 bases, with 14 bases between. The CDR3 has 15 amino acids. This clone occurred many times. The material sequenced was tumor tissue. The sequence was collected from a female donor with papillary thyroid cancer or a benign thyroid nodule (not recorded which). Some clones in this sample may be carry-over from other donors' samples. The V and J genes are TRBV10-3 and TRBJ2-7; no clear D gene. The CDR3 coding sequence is TGTGCCATCAGTGAGTCGGTCAGGCCCAAGAACGAGCAGTACTTC. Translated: CAISESVRPKNEQYF.